These 32 T cell receptor beta chains came from one sample sequenced in a study of shared clonotypes between healthy human individuals. Clones were read by immunoSEQ multiplex PCR, and TCRdb kept only the in-frame ones, dropping some. The sample carries about 330,000 clones, under 80% recorded once. The material sequenced was memory CD4+ T cells sorted from blood. Subset specified: CD45RA-negative fraction. These receptor sequences come from a young man in good health.

Details on this clone: Other DNA sequences in this sample translate to the same CDR3. The chain combines TRBV10-1 with TRBJ1-1, with unresolved D. Germline V lookup: CDR1 WNHNN, CDR2 SYGVQD (reference sequence). The ends were cut back, 1 base at V and 1 base at J, with 4 bases in the middle. CDR3 length equals 13 residues. The CDR3 region has the DNA TGCGCCAGCAGTGAGTTAAGGAACACTGAAGCTTTCTTT. This encodes CASSELRNTEAFF.

V usage is TRBV9 and J usage is TRBJ2-2; TRBD2 might be the D (5 bases). Germline V gene sequence: CDR1 SGDLS, CDR2 YYNGEE. V lost 4 bases, J lost 4 bases, and 11 bases lay in between. This CDR3 spans 14 amino acids. The CDR3 nucleotides are TGTGCCAGCAGCCACGGGGATTCCACCGGGGAGCTGTTTTTT. It translates to CASSHGDSTGELFF.

V is TRBV4-1 and J is TRBJ2-1; TRBD2 matches 7 bases. Trimming cost V 0 bases and J 4 bases; bases outside gene matches: 9. In germline, CDR1 is MGHRA, CDR2 YSYEKL. This CDR3 region has 17 residues. CDR3: CASSQDRTRELYNEQFF. In DNA form, the CDR3 reads TGCGCCAGCAGCCAAGATAGGACGCGGGAGTTATACAATGAGCAGTTCTTC.

The J gene is TRBJ2-7, the V gene TRBV7-9; D call uncertain. Germline assignment: CDR1 SEHNR and CDR2 FQNEAQ (reference sequence). The CDR3 loop spans 13 amino acids. V lost 1 base, J lost 2 bases, and 6 bases lay in between. In DNA, the CDR3 is TGTGCCAGCAGCTTAGTTCCAGCCTACGAGCAGTACTTC. The encoded protein is CASSLVPAYEQYF.

Concerning this clone: This likely traces to a read error, being one base from a far larger clone. The rearrangement uses TRBV7-9 and TRBJ1-1; a possible D gene is TRBD1 (5 bases). This CDR3 has 15 residues. Germline CDR1 is SEHNR and CDR2 is FQNEAQ (reference sequence). The CDR3 DNA is TGTGTCAGCAGCCGACTATTAGGGACGGACACTGAAGCTTTCTTT. This translates into CVSSRLLGTDTEAFF. Full variable domain (remainder filled in from reference TRBV7-9 and TRBJ1-1): DTGVSQNPRHKITKRGQNVTFRCDPISEHNRLYWYRQTLGQGPEFLTYFQNEAQLEKSRLLSDRFSAERPKGSFSTLEIQRTEQGDSAMYLCVSSRLLGTDTEAFFGQGTRLTVV.

The chain has TRBV5-1 and TRBJ1-2, with 7 bases identical to TRBD1. CDR3 length: 15 amino acids. Looked up from germline, CDR1 is SGHRS and CDR2 is YFSETQ. The junction had 7 bases not matched to a gene; V was cut back by 0 bases and J by 5 bases. CDR3 in DNA: TGCGCCAGCAGCTTGGACCAGACAGGGAAATATGGCTACACCTTC. Its translation: CASSLDQTGKYGYTF.

CDR3: CAWSRRERDTQYF. DNA for the CDR3: TGTGCCTGGAGTCGTCGAGAGAGAGATACGCAGTATTTT. V and J are TRBV30 and TRBJ2-3; D ambiguous. This CDR3 contains 13 residues. Germline-derived CDR1 and CDR2 are GTSNPN and SVGIG (reference sequence). V lost 2 bases to trimming and J lost 5 bases, with 11 bases between them.

J is TRBJ2-1 and V is TRBV19; 12 bases are a match to TRBD2. Germline values: CDR1 LNHDA, CDR2 SQIVND (reference sequence). This CDR3 has 14 residues. V shed 9 bases and J 9 bases; nucleotides not matched to a gene: 9. The DNA for the CDR3 is TGTGCCAGCAAGACTAGCGGGAGATTGGGTGAGCAGTTCTTC. The encoded protein is CASKTSGRLGEQFF. Supplemented by reference TRBV19 and TRBJ2-1, the full variable domain reads DGGITQSPKYLFRKEGQNVTLSCEQNLNHDAMYWYRQDPGQGLRLIYYSQIVNDFQKGDIAEGYSVSREKKESFPLTVTSAQKNPTAFYLCASKTSGRLGEQFFGPGTRLTVL.

The chain uses TRBV5-5 and TRBJ2-1, with TRBD2 matching over 7 bases. CDR3 length: 16 residues. The V gene's germline CDR1 is SGHKS and CDR2 YYEKEE (reference sequence). V lost 0 bases to trimming and J lost 1 base; unmatched junction nucleotides: 4. Here the CDR3 reads CASSLGAGLSYNEQFF. The DNA of the CDR3 is TGTGCCAGCAGCTTGGGAGCGGGACTATCCTACAATGAGCAGTTCTTC. The entire variable domain, with the rest obtained from reference TRBV5-5 and TRBJ2-1, is as follows: DAGVTQSPTHLIKTRGQQVTLRCSPISGHKSVSWYQQVLGQGPQFIFQYYEKEERGRGNFPDRFSARQFPNYSSELNVNALLLGDSALYLCASSLGAGLSYNEQFFGPGTRLTVL.

This sequence joins TRBV18 and TRBJ1-2; 8 bases line up with TRBD1. V trimming: 5 bases; J trimming: 4 bases; junction bases outside the gene matches: 6. The length of the CDR3 is 14 residues. Germline values: CDR1 KGHSH, CDR2 LQKENI. The DNA of the CDR3 is TGTGCCAGCTCAACAGGGGGGACATTCTATGGCTACACCTTC. Translating it yields CASSTGGTFYGYTF.

This chain uses TRBV2 with TRBJ2-2; 7 bases align to TRBD1. Germline-derived CDR1 and CDR2 are SNHLY and FYNNEI. V shed 6 bases and J 4 bases; nucleotides not matched to a gene: 8. This CDR3 contains 15 residues. The CDR3 loop is CASRLGTVPTGELFF. The DNA of the CDR3 is TGTGCCAGCAGGTTGGGGACAGTCCCCACCGGGGAGCTGTTTTTT.

The V gene is TRBV7-6, the J gene TRBJ2-7; 7 bases are a match to TRBD1. The CDR3 is made up of 15 amino acids. Trimming removed 4 bases from V and 0 bases from J; junction bases left unmatched: 6. CDR1 SGHVS and CDR2 FNYEAQ come from the germline V gene. Written as DNA, the CDR3 is TGTGCCAGCAGCTCGCGCCGGGACAGCTCCTACGAGCAGTACTTC. Translated, it gives CASSSRRDSSYEQYF.

This clone was picked up one time. The chain has TRBV4-2 and TRBJ2-1, with TRBD2 identical over 8 bases. There are 16 residues in the CDR3. V shed 0 bases and J 4 bases; nucleotides not matched to a gene: 5. Germline V CDR1 and CDR2: LGHNA, YNFKEQ. The DNA for the CDR3 is TGTGCCAGCAGCCAAGAGAGCAGCGGGGGTTACAATGAGCAGTTCTTC. This sequence encodes CASSQESSGGYNEQFF.

The chain uses TRBV9 and TRBJ2-3; 9 nucleotides align to TRBD1. J lost 4 bases, V lost 4 bases, and 10 bases had no gene match. CDR1 and CDR2 (germline): SGDLS, YYNGEE. The CDR3 consists of 16 residues. The CDR3 sequence is CASSPSPGQGADTQYF. Written as DNA, the CDR3 is TGTGCCAGCAGCCCCTCACCGGGACAGGGAGCAGATACGCAGTATTTT. Looking up the rest from reference TRBV9 and TRBJ2-3 gives the full variable domain: DSGVTQTPKHLITATGQRVTLRCSPRSGDLSVYWYQQSLDQGLQFLIQYYNGEERAKGNILERFSAQQFPDLHSELNLSSLELGDSALYFCASSPSPGQGADTQYFGPGTRLTVL.

The chain carries TRBV4-3 and TRBJ2-5; the match to TRBD2 covers 12 bases. V trimming: 1 base; J trimming: 2 bases; junction bases outside the gene matches: 8. The CDR3 length is 18 residues. The V gene's germline CDR1 is LGHNA and CDR2 YSLEER. CDR3 loop: CASSQGSSGRAKQETQYF. DNA of the CDR3: TGCGCCAGCAGCCAAGGGTCTAGCGGGAGGGCCAAGCAAGAGACCCAGTACTTC.

V usage is TRBV5-1 and J usage is TRBJ2-1; 7 bases fit TRBD2. The CDR3 extends over 14 amino acids. CDR1 SGHRS and CDR2 YFSETQ come from the germline V gene. Losses at the gene ends were 4 bases for V and 8 bases for J; bases not matched to a gene: 9. The chain's CDR3 is CASSATSWEDEQFF. The CDR3 DNA reads TGCGCCAGCAGCGCGACTAGCTGGGAGGATGAGCAGTTCTTC.

V gene TRBV10-3 combines with J gene TRBJ2-7; tentatively, D is TRBD1 (6 bases). This CDR3 region has 13 residues. V lost 10 bases and J 1 base, leaving 14 bases between the germline ends. Germline V gives CDR1 ENHRY, CDR2 SYGVKD. CDR3 nucleotide sequence: TGTGCCAGCAGGGGACAAGATTCCTACGAGCAGTACTTC. Its protein product is CASRGQDSYEQYF.

The rearrangement uses TRBV12-5 and TRBJ2-2, with D uncertain. This CDR3 contains 15 residues. Germline-derived CDR1 and CDR2 are LGHNT and FRNRAP. Trimming cost V 2 bases and J 3 bases, with 10 bases left between them. CDR3 protein: CASGLILADTGELFF. CDR3 in DNA: TGTGCTAGTGGTTTGATTTTGGCCGACACCGGGGAGCTGTTTTTT.

J is TRBJ2-3 and V is TRBV2; tentatively, D is TRBD2 (6 bases). The CDR3 spans 15 residues. The germline CDR1 and CDR2 sequences are SNHLY and FYNNEI. The V end was cut by 2 bases, the J end by 8 bases, with 17 bases between. In nucleotides, the CDR3 is TGTGCCAGCAGTGAATCCTGGATAGGCGGGACTACGCAGTATTTT. Amino acids: CASSESWIGGTTQYF.

This clone was recorded once. J is TRBJ2-2 and V is TRBV9; 9 nucleotides line up with TRBD1. J gave up 2 bases and V 9 bases, and 14 bases lay outside the gene matches. The germline V gene encodes CDR1 SGDLS and CDR2 YYNGEE. The CDR3 is 17 amino acids. The chain's CDR3 is CATYRGPLPFNTGELFF. The DNA of the CDR3 is TGTGCCACCTACAGGGGGCCCTTGCCTTTTAACACCGGGGAGCTGTTTTTT.

This clone appeared many times. This CDR3 is CAISSQGAAVYNEQFF. The CDR3 nucleotides are TGTGCCATCAGTAGCCAGGGTGCAGCAGTCTACAATGAGCAGTTCTTC. The chain couples TRBV10-3 to TRBJ2-1; possibly TRBD1 for D (5 bases). Germline CDR1 reads ENHRY; CDR2 reads SYGVKD. The CDR3 sequence is 16 residues long. V shed 5 bases and J shed 3 bases, with 17 bases lying between them.

This chain links TRBV6-1 with TRBJ1-6; D possibly corresponds to TRBD1 (5 bases). The CDR3 totals 14 residues. V was pared by 4 bases and J by 7 bases, with 11 bases between. Germline lookup yields CDR1 MNHNS and CDR2 SASEGT. The DNA for the CDR3 is TGTGCCAGCAGTGCGGGGACCCCGAATTCACCCCTCCACTTT. Encoded protein: CASSAGTPNSPLHF.

The V and J genes are TRBV5-1 and TRBJ1-3; D not resolved. Germline CDR1 reads SGHRS; CDR2 reads YFSETQ. The V end lost 0 bases, the J end lost 0 bases, and 4 bases lay between the germline ends. The CDR3 contains 14 residues. CDR3 loop: CASSLGYSGNTIYF. CDR3 in DNA: TGCGCCAGCAGCTTGGGATACTCTGGAAACACCATATATTTT.

The V and J genes are TRBV5-8 and TRBJ2-1, with 16 positions matching TRBD2. Germline-derived CDR1 and CDR2 are SGHTS and YDEGEE. V dropped 4 bases and J dropped 9; count of bases not matched to a gene: 4. The CDR3 covers 15 residues. The CDR3 is CASSPGLAGGGEQFF. CDR3 coding DNA: TGTGCCAGCAGCCCGGGACTAGCGGGAGGGGGTGAGCAGTTCTTC.

The V and J genes are TRBV20-1 and TRBJ1-5; maybe TRBD1 (5 bases). The V and J ends lost 5 bases and 5 bases respectively, with 7 bases between them. The germline V gene has CDR1 DFQATT and CDR2 SNEGSKA (reference sequence). The CDR3 totals 11 residues. CDR3 residues: CSAGGYQPQHF. The CDR3 coding sequence is TGCAGTGCTGGGGGGTATCAGCCCCAGCATTTT.

This sequence joins TRBV4-1 and TRBJ2-7, with 13 bases lining up with TRBD2. Trimming removed 0 bases from V and 2 bases from J; junction bases left unmatched: 10. Germline V gene data show CDR1 as MGHRA and CDR2 as YSYEKL. The length of the CDR3 is 19 residues. CDR3 residues: CASSQDGGLAGRRPYEQYF. The CDR3 DNA sequence: TGCGCCAGCAGCCAAGATGGGGGACTAGCGGGGCGTCGGCCCTACGAGCAGTACTTC.

V and J are TRBV7-9 and TRBJ2-2, with TRBD1 matching 9 bases. The CDR3 runs to 17 residues. V lost 6 bases and J lost 1; bases outside the gene matches: 9. CDR1 SEHNR and CDR2 FQNEAQ come from the germline V gene (reference sequence). In DNA form, the CDR3 reads TGTGCCAGCAGTTTCACAGGGGGCGCGATGAACACCGGGGAGCTGTTTTTT. Protein sequence: CASSFTGGAMNTGELFF.

With respect to this clone: Additional DNA sequences in this sample encode the identical CDR3. This chain links TRBV18 with TRBJ2-6; D remains ambiguous. V lost 3 bases to trimming and J lost 0 bases, with 0 bases between them. The CDR3 has 13 amino acids. Per germline, CDR1 KGHSH and CDR2 LQKENI. Here the CDR3 reads CASSPSGANVLTF. The CDR3 DNA reads as TGTGCCAGCTCACCCTCTGGGGCCAACGTCCTGACTTTC.

This clone appeared a few times. The chain links TRBV19 to TRBJ1-2, with unresolved D. The CDR3 sequence is 12 residues long. CDR1 and CDR2 from the germline V gene are LNHDA and SQIVND (reference sequence). With 5 bases removed from V and 5 bases from J, the gap between germline ends came to 9 bases. The CDR3 loop is CASSWRTYGYTF. CDR3 bases: TGTGCCAGTAGTTGGAGAACGTATGGCTACACCTTC.

This clone was observed a few times. The chain has TRBV6-1 and TRBJ2-5; TRBD2 aligns across 12 bases. CDR3 length equals 16 residues. Per the germline V gene, CDR1 is MNHNS and CDR2 is SASEGT. The ends lost 4 bases at V and 5 bases at J; junction bases unmatched: 8. This chain's CDR3 is CASSVSSGRGGETQYF. The CDR3 bases are TGTGCCAGCAGTGTATCTAGCGGGAGGGGAGGGGAGACCCAGTACTTC.

The rearrangement uses TRBV29-1 and TRBJ2-3; the match to TRBD1 covers 11 bases. V lost 7 bases, J lost 0 bases, and 15 bases stayed unmatched. The CDR3 is 18 residues long. CDR1 SQVTM and CDR2 ANQGSEA come from the germline V gene. This chain's CDR3 is CSAPQVHGQGASTDTQYF. DNA of the CDR3: TGCAGCGCACCCCAAGTTCACGGACAGGGGGCGAGCACAGATACGCAGTATTTT.

Comment on this clone: The junction departs from germline at one end; a sequencing error may be responsible. The rearrangement joins TRBV7-3 to TRBJ2-7; D possibly corresponds to TRBD2 (6 bases). This CDR3 region has 13 residues. Germline loops: CDR1 SGHTA, CDR2 FQGTGA. The CDR3 here is CASSLTARAGRHF. The CDR3 DNA follows: TGTGCCAGCAGCTTAACAGCGCGGGCAGGGAGGCACTTC. The full variable domain, with the rest looked up from reference TRBV7-3 and TRBJ2-7, is GAGVSQTPSNKVTEKGKYVELRCDPISGHTALYWYRQSLGQGPEFLIYFQGTGAADDSGLPNDRFFAVRPEGSVSTLKIQRTERGDSAVYLCASSLTARAGRHFGPGTRLTVT.